These 8 T cell receptor beta chains were all obtained from the same sample, sequenced in a study of shared clonotypes between healthy human individuals. The method was immunoSEQ multiplex PCR; TCRdb's version includes in-frame clones alone and lacks a portion of them. The table records over 750,000 clones, 90% to 98% of them present only once. CD8 cells classed as naive were CD45RO-negative and positively selected for CCR7, excluding terminally differentiated effector memory CD45RA+ cells. What was sequenced was naive CD8+ T cells sorted from blood. The receptors were sampled from a young man in good health.

The chain has TRBV2 and TRBJ2-7; D remains unclear. The CDR3 totals 15 residues. V shed 6 bases and J shed 2 bases, with 17 bases lying between them. Germline CDR1 and CDR2: SNHLY and FYNNEI. CDR3: CASRNGWPDPYEQYF. As DNA, the CDR3 is TGTGCCAGCAGAAATGGGTGGCCAGACCCCTACGAGCAGTACTTC.

The chain uses TRBV2 and TRBJ2-7, with TRBD1 matching 8 bases. Per the germline V gene, CDR1 is SNHLY and CDR2 is FYNNEI. The CDR3 runs 16 residues. Trimming cost V 8 bases and J 2 bases; bases outside gene matches: 14. CDR3 amino acids: CASRTITGGTAYEQYF. The CDR3, as DNA: TGTGCCAGCCGTACCATCACAGGGGGTACAGCCTACGAGCAGTACTTC.

Turning to this clone: The identical CDR3 is also encoded by other nucleotide sequences in the sample. The rearrangement joins TRBV5-1 to TRBJ2-5, with D perhaps TRBD1 (5 bases). The CDR3 covers 14 residues. Per the germline V gene, CDR1 is SGHRS and CDR2 is YFSETQ. V dropped 0 bases and J dropped 5 bases, with 11 bases sitting between them. For the CDR3, the DNA is TGCGCCAGCAGCTTGGCTACAGGTTTGGAGACCCAGTACTTC. Residues: CASSLATGLETQYF.

This clone appeared once. V usage is TRBV7-9 and J usage is TRBJ2-7; D might be TRBD2 (6 bases). With 6 bases removed from V and 6 bases from J, the gap between germline ends came to 12 bases. The germline V gene has CDR1 SEHNR and CDR2 FQNEAQ (reference sequence). CDR3 length equals 12 residues. In DNA form, the CDR3 reads TGTGCCAGCAGGGCGGGGCTTCCCGAGCAGTACTTC. The encoded protein is CASRAGLPEQYF.

V is TRBV28 and J is TRBJ1-4; D is perhaps TRBD1 (6 bases). Germline lookup yields CDR1 MDHEN and CDR2 SYDVKM. This CDR3 contains 16 residues. Trimming removed 1 base at V and 0 bases at J, with 9 bases between. The CDR3 region has the DNA TGTGCCAGCAGTTTATTCGGGGGCGCAACTAATGAAAAACTGTTTTTT. It is translated as CASSLFGGATNEKLFF. Full variable domain (rest looked up from reference TRBV28 and TRBJ1-4): DVKVTQSSRYLVKRTGEKVFLECVQDMDHENMFWYRQDPGLGLRLIYFSYDVKMKEKGDIPEGYSVSREKKERFSLILESASTNQTSMYLCASSLFGGATNEKLFFGSGTQLSVL.

The chain combines TRBV19 with TRBJ1-5; D unclear. CDR1 and CDR2 (germline): LNHDA, SQIVND (reference sequence). The V end lost 5 bases, the J end lost 10 bases, and 15 bases lay between the germline ends. The CDR3 covers 13 residues. CDR3 in amino acids: CASSGRGISPQHF. The CDR3, as DNA: TGTGCCAGTAGTGGGCGGGGTATATCTCCCCAGCATTTT.

The chain uses TRBV27 and TRBJ2-7; 8 positions match TRBD1. Germline loops: CDR1 MNHEY, CDR2 SMNVEV (reference sequence). The CDR3 runs 15 residues. The V gene end was trimmed by 10 bases and the J gene end by 5 bases; junction bases not matched to a gene: 16. The CDR3 sequence: CATYPGQGVFHEQYF. The CDR3 nucleotides read TGTGCCACCTACCCCGGACAGGGTGTTTTCCACGAGCAGTACTTC.

Remarks on this clone: The sample carries other DNA sequences with the same CDR3. This chain uses TRBV27 with TRBJ1-1, with D uncertain. V gave up 2 bases and J gave up 1 base, with 8 bases separating them. This CDR3 is built from 14 residues. Germline V CDR1 and CDR2: MNHEY, SMNVEV (reference sequence). CDR3 sequence: CASSLGGRNTEAFF. CDR3 bases: TGTGCCAGCAGTTTAGGCGGACGGAACACTGAAGCTTTCTTT.